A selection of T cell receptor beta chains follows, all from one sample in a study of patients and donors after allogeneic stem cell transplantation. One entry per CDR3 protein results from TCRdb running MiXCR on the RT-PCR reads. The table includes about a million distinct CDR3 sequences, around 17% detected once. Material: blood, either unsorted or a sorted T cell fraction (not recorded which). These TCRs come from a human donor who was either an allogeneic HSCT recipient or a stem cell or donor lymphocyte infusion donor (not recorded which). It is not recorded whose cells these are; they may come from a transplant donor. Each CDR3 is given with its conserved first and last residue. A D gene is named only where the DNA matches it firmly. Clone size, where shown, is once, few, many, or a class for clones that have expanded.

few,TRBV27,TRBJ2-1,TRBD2,TGTGCCAGCAGTTTGCTAGCCAGCGGGGGGAACAATGAGCAGTTCTTC,CASSLLASGGNNEQFF
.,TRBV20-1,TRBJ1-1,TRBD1,TGCAGTGCTACGACAGGGGGAATTACTGAAGCTTTCTTT,CSATTGGITEAFF
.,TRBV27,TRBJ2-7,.,TGTGCCAGCAGTTTATCCGGGGGCCTGGGAACCCCCTACGAGCAGTACTTC,CASSLSGGLGTPYEQYF
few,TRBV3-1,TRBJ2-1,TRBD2,TGTGCCAGCAGCCAAAGGGGACTAGCGGGAACCAATGAGCAGTTCTTC,CASSQRGLAGTNEQFF
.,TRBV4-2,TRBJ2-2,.,TGTGCCAGCAGCCCCAATTCGAACACCGGGGAGCTGTTTTTT,CASSPNSNTGELFF
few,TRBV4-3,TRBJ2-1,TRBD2,TGCGCCAGCAGTCGCAAGATCGTTGGGCTAGCGGATTACAATGAGCAGTTCTTC,CASSRKIVGLADYNEQFF
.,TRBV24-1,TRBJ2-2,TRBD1,TGTGCCACCAGTGATTCCACAGGGGCCACCGGGGAGCTGTTTTTT,CATSDSTGATGELFF
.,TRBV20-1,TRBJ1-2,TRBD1,TGCAGTGCTCCTAAAGGGGGCACTAACTATGGCTACACCTTC,CSAPKGGTNYGYTF
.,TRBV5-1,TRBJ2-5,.,TGCGCCAGCAGCCTCAGGTCTGGTTGGGAGACCCAGTACTTC,CASSLRSGWETQYF
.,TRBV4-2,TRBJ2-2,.,TGTGCCAGCGATCTGAATCACAATTCGAACACCGGGGAGCTGTTTTTT,CASDLNHNSNTGELFF
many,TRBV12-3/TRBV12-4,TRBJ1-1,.,TGTGCCAGCAGTGGACCGGGGAACACTGAAGCTTTCTTT,CASSGPGNTEAFF
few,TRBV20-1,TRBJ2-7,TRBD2,TGCAGTGTTTTGACTAGCGGGGGGCGAGAGCAGTACTTC,CSVLTSGGREQYF
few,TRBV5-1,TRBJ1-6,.,TGCGCCAGCAGCTTGGCCCAATCGGGATCGAATTCACCCCTCCACTTT,CASSLAQSGSNSPLHF
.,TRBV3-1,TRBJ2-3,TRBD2,TGTGCCAGCAGCGAGGGGCCCTATAGCGGGCTTACGCAGTATTTT,CASSEGPYSGLTQYF
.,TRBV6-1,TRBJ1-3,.,TGTGCCAGCAGCCAAGACGGCTACTCTGGAAACACCATATATTTT,CASSQDGYSGNTIYF
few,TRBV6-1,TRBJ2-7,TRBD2,TGTGCCAGCAGCCCGGGACTAGCGGGACACTCCTACGAGCAGTACTTC,CASSPGLAGHSYEQYF
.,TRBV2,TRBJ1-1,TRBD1,TGTGCCAGCAGTGAAGCTGGACAGGTGAACACTGAAGCTTTCTTT,CASSEAGQVNTEAFF
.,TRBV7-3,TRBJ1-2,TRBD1,TGTGCCAGCAGCTTACGGACAGGGGGCTTCGACTATGGCTACACCTTC,CASSLRTGGFDYGYTF
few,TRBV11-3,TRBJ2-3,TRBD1,TGTGCCAGCAGCACCAGACAGGGCTCAGATACGCAGTATTTT,CASSTRQGSDTQYF
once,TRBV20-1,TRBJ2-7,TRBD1,TGCAGTGCCGCACCACAGAACAGGGGGCGATTCTACGAGCAGTACTTC,CSAAPQNRGRFYEQYF
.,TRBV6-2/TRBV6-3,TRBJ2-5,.,TGTGCCAGCAGTTACCGCGGGGTCATTGGAGAGACCCAGTACTTC,CASSYRGVIGETQYF
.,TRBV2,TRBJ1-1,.,TGTGCCAGCAATGAGGGATTTGCTGACACTGAAGCTTTCTTT,CASNEGFADTEAFF
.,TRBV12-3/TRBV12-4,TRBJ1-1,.,TGTGCCAGCACCCCCGAACCCTCCTGGGCTGAAGCTTTCTTT,CASTPEPSWAEAFF
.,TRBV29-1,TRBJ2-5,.,TGCAGCGTTCGGACATTGGGGACTTTAGAGACCCAGTACTTC,CSVRTLGTLETQYF
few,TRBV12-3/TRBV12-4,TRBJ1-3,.,TGTGCCAGCAGTTTCGGAGGGTATGGAAACACCATATATTTT,CASSFGGYGNTIYF
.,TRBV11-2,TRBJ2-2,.,TGTGCCAGCAGCTCCCATAGTAGGGTCAACTCCGGGGAGCTGTTTTTT,CASSSHSRVNSGELFF
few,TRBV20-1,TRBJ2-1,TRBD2,TGCAGTGCATCCGGACTAGCAGAAAATGAGCAGTTCTTC,CSASGLAENEQFF
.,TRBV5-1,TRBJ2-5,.,TGCGCCAGCAAGTTTCCTGGAGTGGAGACCCAGTACTTC,CASKFPGVETQYF
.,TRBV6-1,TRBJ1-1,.,TGTGCCAGCGGCCGGGACGGGAACACTGAAGCTTTCTTT,CASGRDGNTEAFF
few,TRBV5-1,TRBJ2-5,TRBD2,TGCGCCAGCAGCTTGACGGGACTAGTAGAGACCCAGTACTTC,CASSLTGLVETQYF
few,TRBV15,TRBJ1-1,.,TGTGCCACCTCGGGCTTAACAGGTTACACTGAAGCTTTCTTT,CATSGLTGYTEAFF
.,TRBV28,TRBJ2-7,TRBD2,TGTGCCAGCAGTTTGATGGTAGCGGGGTCCTACGAGCAGTACTTC,CASSLMVAGSYEQYF
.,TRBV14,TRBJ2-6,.,TGTGCCAGCAGCCAAGGTTCCTCGTTCTCTGGGGCCAACGTCCTGACTTTC,CASSQGSSFSGANVLTF
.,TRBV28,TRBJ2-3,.,TGTGCCAGCAGCGGGCCCAACTTGTCCTCAATGCAGTATTTT,CASSGPNLSSMQYF
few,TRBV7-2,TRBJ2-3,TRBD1,TGTGCCAGCAGCTTAAGACAGGGTGGGTCAGATACGCAGTATTTT,CASSLRQGGSDTQYF
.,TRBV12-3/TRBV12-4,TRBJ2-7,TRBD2,TGTGCCAGCAGTTTACTAGTGGAGAGCGGGGGATCATACGAGCAGTACTTC,CASSLLVESGGSYEQYF
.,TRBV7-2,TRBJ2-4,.,TGTGCCAGCAGCTTAGAATTTGCTAGCCCCAAAAACATTCAGTACTTC,CASSLEFASPKNIQYF
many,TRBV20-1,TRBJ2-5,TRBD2,TGCAGTGCTAGCGAGGGGCTAGCGGGTCCCCAAGAGACCCAGTACTTC,CSASEGLAGPQETQYF
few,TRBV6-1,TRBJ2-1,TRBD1,TGTGCCAGCAGTGAAGGACAGGGGGCTCTGGAGCAGTTCTTC,CASSEGQGALEQFF
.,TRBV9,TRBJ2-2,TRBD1,TGTGCCAGCAGCGGCCGGGACAGGGTAGGGGAGCTGTTTTTT,CASSGRDRVGELFF
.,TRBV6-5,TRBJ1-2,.,TGTGCCAGCAGTTACTCGACAGGACGTGGCTACACCTTC,CASSYSTGRGYTF
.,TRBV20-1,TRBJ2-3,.,TGCAGTGCTAGAGCGGGGGATACGCAGTATTTT,CSARAGDTQYF
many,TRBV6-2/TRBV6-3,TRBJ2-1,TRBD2,TGTGCCAGCAGTTCACTAGCGGGGGCCTACAATGAGCAGTTCTTC,CASSSLAGAYNEQFF